This T cell receptor (beta chain) stems from a study of beta chain features in type 1 diabetes. Germline V CDR1 and CDR2: MDHEN, SYDVKM. The CDR3 totals 13 residues. With 7 bases removed from V and 1 base from J, the gap between germline ends came to 11 bases. In its sample, this clone was seen a few times. Of the isolated RNA, all was reverse transcribed, and so the sequenced material was expressed TCRB transcripts. Clones were read by immunoSEQ multiplex PCR, and TCRdb kept only the in-frame ones, dropping some. The repertoire includes under 900,000 clones, 15% to 20% of them detected once, and 0.023% sits in the top ten.

V is TRBV28 and J is TRBJ2-7; no clear D. Sequencing input: naive CD4+ T cells from blood. The clonotype originates from a woman between 18 and 29 years old in good health. DNA for the CDR3: TGTGCCAGCAAAAGTATTATATCCTACGAGCAGTACTTC. It codes for CASKSIISYEQYF.